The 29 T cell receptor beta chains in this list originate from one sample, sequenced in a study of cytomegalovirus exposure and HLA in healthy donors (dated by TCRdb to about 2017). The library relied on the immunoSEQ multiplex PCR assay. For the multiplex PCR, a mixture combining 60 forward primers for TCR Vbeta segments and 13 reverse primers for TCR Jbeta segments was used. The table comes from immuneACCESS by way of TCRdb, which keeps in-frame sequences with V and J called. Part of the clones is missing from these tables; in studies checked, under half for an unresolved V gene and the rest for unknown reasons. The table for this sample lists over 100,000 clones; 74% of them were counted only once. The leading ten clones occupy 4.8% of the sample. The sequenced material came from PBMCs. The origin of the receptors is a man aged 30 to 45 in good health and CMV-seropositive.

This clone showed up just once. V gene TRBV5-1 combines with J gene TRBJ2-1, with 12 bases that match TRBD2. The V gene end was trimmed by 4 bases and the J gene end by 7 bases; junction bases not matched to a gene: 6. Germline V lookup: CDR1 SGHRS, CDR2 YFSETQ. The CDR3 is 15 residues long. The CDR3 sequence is CASSGLAGGRNEQFF. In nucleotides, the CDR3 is TGCGCCAGCAGCGGGCTAGCGGGGGGGAGGAATGAGCAGTTCTTC.

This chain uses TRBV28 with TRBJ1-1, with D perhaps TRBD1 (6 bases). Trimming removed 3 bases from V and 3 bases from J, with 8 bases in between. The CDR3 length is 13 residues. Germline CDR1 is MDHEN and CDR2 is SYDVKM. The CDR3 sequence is CASSFGGHTEAFF. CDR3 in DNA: TGTGCCAGCAGTTTCGGGGGGCACACTGAAGCTTTCTTT.

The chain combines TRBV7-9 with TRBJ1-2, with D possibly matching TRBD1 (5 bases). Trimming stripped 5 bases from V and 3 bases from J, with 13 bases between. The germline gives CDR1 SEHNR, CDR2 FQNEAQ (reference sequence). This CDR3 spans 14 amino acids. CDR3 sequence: CASSPQGADYGYTF. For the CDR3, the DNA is TGTGCCAGCAGCCCTCAAGGGGCTGACTATGGCTACACCTTC.

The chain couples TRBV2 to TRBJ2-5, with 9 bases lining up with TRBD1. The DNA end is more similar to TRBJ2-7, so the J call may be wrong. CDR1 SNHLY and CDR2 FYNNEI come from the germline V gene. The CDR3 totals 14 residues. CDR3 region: CASKPGQGPYEQYF. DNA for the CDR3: TGTGCCAGCAAACCGGGACAGGGCCCCTACGAGCAGTACTTC.

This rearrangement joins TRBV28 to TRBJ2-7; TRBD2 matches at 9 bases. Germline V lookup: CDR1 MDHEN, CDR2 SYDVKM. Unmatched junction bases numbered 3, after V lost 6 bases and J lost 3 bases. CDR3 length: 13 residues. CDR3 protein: CASSPRGGYEQYF. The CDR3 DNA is TGTGCCAGCAGCCCGCGGGGGGGCTACGAGCAGTACTTC.

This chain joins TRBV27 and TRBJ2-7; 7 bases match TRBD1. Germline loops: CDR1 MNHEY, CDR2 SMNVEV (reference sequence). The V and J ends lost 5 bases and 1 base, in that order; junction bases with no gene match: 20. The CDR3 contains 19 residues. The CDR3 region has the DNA TGTGCCAGCAGTCCCATTTCCTCAAACAGGGGAAGGGGATCCTACGAGCAGTACTTC. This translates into CASSPISSNRGRGSYEQYF.

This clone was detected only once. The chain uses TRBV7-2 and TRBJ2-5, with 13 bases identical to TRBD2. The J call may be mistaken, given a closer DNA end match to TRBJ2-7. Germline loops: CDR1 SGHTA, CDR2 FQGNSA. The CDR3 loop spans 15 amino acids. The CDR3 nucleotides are TGTGCCAGCAGACAACCAGGACTAGCGGGGGACGAGCAGTACTTC. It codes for CASRQPGLAGDEQYF.

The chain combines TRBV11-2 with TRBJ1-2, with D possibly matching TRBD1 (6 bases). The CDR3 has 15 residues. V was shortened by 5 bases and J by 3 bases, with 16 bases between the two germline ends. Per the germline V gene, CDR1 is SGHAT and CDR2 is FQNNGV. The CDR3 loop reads CASSTPTGRDYGYTF. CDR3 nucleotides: TGTGCCAGCAGCACCCCGACAGGCAGGGACTATGGCTACACCTTC.

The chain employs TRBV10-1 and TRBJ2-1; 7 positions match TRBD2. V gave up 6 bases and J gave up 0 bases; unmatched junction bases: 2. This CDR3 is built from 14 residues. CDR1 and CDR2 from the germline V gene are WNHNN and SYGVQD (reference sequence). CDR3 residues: CASSSGGSYNEQFF. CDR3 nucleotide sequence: TGCGCCAGCAGCTCGGGGGGCTCCTACAATGAGCAGTTCTTC.

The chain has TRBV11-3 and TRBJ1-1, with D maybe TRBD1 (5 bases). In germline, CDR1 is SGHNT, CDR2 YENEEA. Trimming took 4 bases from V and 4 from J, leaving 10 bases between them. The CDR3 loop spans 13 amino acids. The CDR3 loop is CASSSQGGTEAFF. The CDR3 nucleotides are TGTGCCAGCAGCTCGCAGGGCGGCACTGAAGCTTTCTTT. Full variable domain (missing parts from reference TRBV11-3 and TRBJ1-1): EAGVVQSPRYKIIEKKQPVAFWCNPISGHNTLYWYLQNLGQGPELLIRYENEEAVDDSQLPKDRFSAERLKGVDSTLKIQPAELGDSAVYLCASSSQGGTEAFFGQGTRLTVV.

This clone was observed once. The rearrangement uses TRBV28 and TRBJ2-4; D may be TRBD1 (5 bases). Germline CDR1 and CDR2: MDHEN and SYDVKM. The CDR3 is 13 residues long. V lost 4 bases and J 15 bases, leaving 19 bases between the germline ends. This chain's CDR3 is CASSSSQLGLRYF. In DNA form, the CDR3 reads TGTGCCAGCAGTTCGTCCCAATTGGGGCTTCGGTACTTC. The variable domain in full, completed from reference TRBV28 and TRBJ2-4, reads DVKVTQSSRYLVKRTGEKVFLECVQDMDHENMFWYRQDPGLGLRLIYFSYDVKMKEKGDIPEGYSVSREKKERFSLILESASTNQTSMYLCASSSSQLGLRYFGAGTRLSVL.

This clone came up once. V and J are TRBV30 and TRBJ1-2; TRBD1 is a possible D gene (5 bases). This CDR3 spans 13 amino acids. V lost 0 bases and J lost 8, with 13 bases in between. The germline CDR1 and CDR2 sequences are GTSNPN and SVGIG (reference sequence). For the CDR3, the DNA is TGTGCCTGGAGTGTAGGAAGGGGCCAGGGCTACACCTTC. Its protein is CAWSVGRGQGYTF.

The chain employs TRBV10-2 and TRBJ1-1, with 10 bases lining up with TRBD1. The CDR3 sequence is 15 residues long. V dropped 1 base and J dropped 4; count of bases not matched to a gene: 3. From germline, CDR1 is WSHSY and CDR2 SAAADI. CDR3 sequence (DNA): TGCGCCAGCAGTGAGTTCGGACAGGGGGTCACTGAAGCTTTCTTT. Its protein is CASSEFGQGVTEAFF.

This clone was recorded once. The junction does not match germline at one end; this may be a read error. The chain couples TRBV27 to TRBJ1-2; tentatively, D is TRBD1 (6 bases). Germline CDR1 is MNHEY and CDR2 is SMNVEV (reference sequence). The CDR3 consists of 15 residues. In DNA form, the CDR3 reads TGTGCCAGCAGTTTATTAGGGGGACCGGAGCGTGGCTACCCCTTC. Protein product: CASSLLGGPERGYPF.

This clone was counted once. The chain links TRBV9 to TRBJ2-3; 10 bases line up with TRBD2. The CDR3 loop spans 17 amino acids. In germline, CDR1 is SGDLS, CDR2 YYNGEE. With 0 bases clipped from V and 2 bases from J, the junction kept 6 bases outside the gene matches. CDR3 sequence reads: CASSVEGTSVITDTQYF. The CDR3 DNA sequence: TGTGCCAGCAGCGTAGAGGGGACTAGCGTGATCACAGATACGCAGTATTTT. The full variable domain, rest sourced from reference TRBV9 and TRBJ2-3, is DSGVTQTPKHLITATGQRVTLRCSPRSGDLSVYWYQQSLDQGLQFLIQYYNGEERAKGNILERFSAQQFPDLHSELNLSSLELGDSALYFCASSVEGTSVITDTQYFGPGTRLTVL.

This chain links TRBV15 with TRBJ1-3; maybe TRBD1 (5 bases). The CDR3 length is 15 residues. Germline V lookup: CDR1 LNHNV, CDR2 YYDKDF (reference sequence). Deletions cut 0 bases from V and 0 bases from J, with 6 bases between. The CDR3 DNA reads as TGTGCCACCAGCAGAGACAGGGTCTCTGGAAACACCATATATTTT. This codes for CATSRDRVSGNTIYF.

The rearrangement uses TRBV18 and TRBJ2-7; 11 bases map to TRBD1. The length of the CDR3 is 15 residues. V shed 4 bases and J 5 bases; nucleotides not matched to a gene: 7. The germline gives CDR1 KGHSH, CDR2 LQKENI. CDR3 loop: CASSRRDRGSNEQYF. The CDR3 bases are TGTGCCAGCTCACGAAGGGACAGGGGGTCCAACGAGCAGTACTTC.

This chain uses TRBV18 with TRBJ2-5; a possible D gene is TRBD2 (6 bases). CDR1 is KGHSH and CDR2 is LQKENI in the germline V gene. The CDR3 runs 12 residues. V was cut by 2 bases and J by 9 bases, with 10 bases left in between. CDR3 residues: CASSPAGEAQYF. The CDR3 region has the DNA TGTGCCAGCTCACCAGCCGGGGAGGCCCAGTACTTC.

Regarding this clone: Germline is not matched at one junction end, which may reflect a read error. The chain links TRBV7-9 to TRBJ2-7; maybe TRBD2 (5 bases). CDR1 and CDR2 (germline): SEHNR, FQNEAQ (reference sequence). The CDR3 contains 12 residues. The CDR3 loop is CSSSFGRGEQYF. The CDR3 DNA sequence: TGTTCCAGCAGCTTCGGCCGGGGCGAGCAGTACTTC.

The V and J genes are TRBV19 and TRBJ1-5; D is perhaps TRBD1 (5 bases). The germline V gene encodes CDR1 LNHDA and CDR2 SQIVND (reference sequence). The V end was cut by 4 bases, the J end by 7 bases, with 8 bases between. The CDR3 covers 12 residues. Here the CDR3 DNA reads TGTGCCAGTAGTACGAACAGGCAGCCCCAGCATTTT. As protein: CASSTNRQPQHF. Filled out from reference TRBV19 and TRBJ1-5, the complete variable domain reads DGGITQSPKYLFRKEGQNVTLSCEQNLNHDAMYWYRQDPGQGLRLIYYSQIVNDFQKGDIAEGYSVSREKKESFPLTVTSAQKNPTAFYLCASSTNRQPQHFGDGTRLSIL.

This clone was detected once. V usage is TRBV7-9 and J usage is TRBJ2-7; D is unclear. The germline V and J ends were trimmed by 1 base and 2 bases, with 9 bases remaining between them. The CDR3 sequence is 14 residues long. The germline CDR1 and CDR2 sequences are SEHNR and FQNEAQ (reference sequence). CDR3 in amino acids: CASSLGQSTYEQYF. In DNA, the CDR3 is TGTGCCAGCAGCTTAGGTCAGTCAACCTACGAGCAGTACTTC.

CDR3 loop: CASRLTAANSPLHF. The CDR3 bases are TGTGCCAGCAGACTGACAGCAGCCAATTCACCCCTCCACTTT. This chain joins TRBV28 and TRBJ1-6; possible D gene TRBD1, 5 bases. This CDR3 is built from 14 residues. Germline V gene data show CDR1 as MDHEN and CDR2 as SYDVKM. The V gene lost 6 bases and the J gene lost 7 bases, with 13 bases spanning the gap.

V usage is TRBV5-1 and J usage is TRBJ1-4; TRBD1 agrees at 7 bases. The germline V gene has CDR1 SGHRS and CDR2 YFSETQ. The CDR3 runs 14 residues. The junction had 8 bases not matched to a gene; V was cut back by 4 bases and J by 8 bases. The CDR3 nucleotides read TGCGCCAGCAGCCTTCGTCCAGGGGGGGAAAAACTGTTTTTT. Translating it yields CASSLRPGGEKLFF.

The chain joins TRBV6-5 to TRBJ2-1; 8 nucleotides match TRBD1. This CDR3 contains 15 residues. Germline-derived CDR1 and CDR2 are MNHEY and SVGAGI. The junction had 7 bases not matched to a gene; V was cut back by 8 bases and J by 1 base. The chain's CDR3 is CASGWTGRSYNEQFF. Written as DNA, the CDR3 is TGTGCCAGCGGATGGACAGGGCGGTCCTACAATGAGCAGTTCTTC.

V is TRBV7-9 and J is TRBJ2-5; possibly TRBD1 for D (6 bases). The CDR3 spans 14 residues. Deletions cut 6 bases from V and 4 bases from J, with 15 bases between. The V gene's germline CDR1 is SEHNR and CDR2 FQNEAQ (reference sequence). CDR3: CASSPVQGRETQYF. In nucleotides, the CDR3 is TGTGCCAGCAGTCCAGTCCAGGGGAGAGAGACCCAGTACTTC.

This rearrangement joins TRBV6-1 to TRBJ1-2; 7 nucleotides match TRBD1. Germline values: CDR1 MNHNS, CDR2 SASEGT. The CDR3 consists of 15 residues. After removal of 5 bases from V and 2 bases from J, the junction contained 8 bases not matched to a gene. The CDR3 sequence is CASSQTDRINYGYTF. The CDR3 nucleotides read TGTGCCAGCAGTCAGACGGACAGGATCAACTATGGCTACACCTTC.

CDR3 region: CASSVQGGQPQHF. The CDR3 region has the DNA TGTGCCAGCAGCGTACAGGGCGGACAGCCCCAGCATTTT. The chain has TRBV7-2 and TRBJ1-5; tentative D call: TRBD1 (6 bases). The germline CDR1 and CDR2 sequences are SGHTA and FQGNSA. The CDR3 loop spans 13 amino acids. Trimming shortened V by 5 bases and J by 7 bases, and 12 bases separated the two germline ends.

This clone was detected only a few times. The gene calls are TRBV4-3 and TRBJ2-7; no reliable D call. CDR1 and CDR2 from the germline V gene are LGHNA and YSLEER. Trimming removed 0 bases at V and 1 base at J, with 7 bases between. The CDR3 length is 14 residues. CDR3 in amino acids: CASSQESRSYEQYF. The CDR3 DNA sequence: TGCGCCAGCAGCCAAGAATCGCGGTCCTACGAGCAGTACTTC.

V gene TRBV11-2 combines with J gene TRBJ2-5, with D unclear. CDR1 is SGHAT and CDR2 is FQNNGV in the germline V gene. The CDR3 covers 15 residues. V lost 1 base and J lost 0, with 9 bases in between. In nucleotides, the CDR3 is TGTGCCAGCAGCTTAGCCAGCGCTTACCAAGAGACCCAGTACTTC. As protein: CASSLASAYQETQYF.